A selection of T cell receptor beta chains follows, all from one sample in a study of cytomegalovirus exposure and HLA in healthy donors. Generated by immunoSEQ multiplex PCR, the TCRdb table keeps only in-frame clones and is missing some. The sample has a few hundred thousand clones; just under 85% are singletons. The sample was PBMCs. Receptor source: a woman in her thirties or forties in good health and CMV-seropositive. Each CDR3 is given without its conserved first and last residue. Clone size appears in some rows only: once, few, many, or a class for an expanded clone.

abundance	j_gene	v_gene	CDR3aa
.	TRBJ2-3	TRBV4-2	ASSRDITTSGDRTDTQY
.	TRBJ1-6	TRBV27	ASRPRDRVGSPLH
few	TRBJ2-7	TRBV7-9	ASSQSGGYYEQY
.	TRBJ2-3	TRBV18	ASSPQRLNTDTQY
once	TRBJ2-1	TRBV7-9	ASSLISTDEQF
.	TRBJ2-5	TRBV7-9	ASSLTGGQETQY
.	TRBJ1-4	TRBV5-4	ASSRQGSTNEKLF
.	TRBJ2-7	TRBV30	ATSTSAYEQY
.	TRBJ1-1	TRBV29-1	SVAVRDSNTEAF
few	TRBJ1-2	TRBV5-4	ASSWDTNYGYT
.	TRBJ2-3	TRBV30	AWSFPPTDTQY
.	TRBJ1-2	TRBV5-6	ASSFDRDYGYT
.	TRBJ2-5	TRBV7-3	ASSLVGGRQETQY
.	TRBJ2-5	TRBV7-6	ASSPGGGARETQY
.	TRBJ2-3	TRBV7-2	ASSLALSGPRTDTQY
.	TRBJ2-1	TRBV7-3	ASSRGVVVNNEQF
once	TRBJ2-1	TRBV7-2	ASSLISGSSAPYYNEQF